This T cell receptor (beta chain) is from a study of Ad26.COV2.S vaccination and SARS-CoV-2 variants. Study-level information: Donor was one of the participants in the Ad26.COV2.S arm of the COV1001 trial. Ad26.COV2.S given intramuscularly, once or twice 56 days apart. General observations from the study: Breadth of non-spike TCRs did not differ between vaccinees and placebo recipients.

The treatment here: 15 to 20 received Ad26.COV2.S at low or high dose, single or two shots; about five received placebo; per-sample allocation not given. Repertoires come from day 63 after the first vaccine or placebo injection. Ad26.COV2.S expressed prefusion-stabilized spike from the original Wuhan strain. Trimming removed 3 bases from V and 2 bases from J, with 17 bases in between. CDR1 SGDLS and CDR2 YYNGEE come from the germline V gene. This CDR3 spans 16 amino acids. Worth noting for this clone: Its antigen is not identified.

Clones were sequenced by immunoSEQ multiplex PCR, and TCRdb holds only the in-frame ones, with some missing. The sample has some 330,000 clones; about 90% are singletons. This material consisted of peripheral blood, taken in a trial of Ad26.COV2.S vaccine versus placebo. The sequence derives from a person aged 18-60 years who received the Ad26.COV2.S COVID-19 vaccine or a placebo. The V call is TRBV9, the J call TRBJ1-2; perhaps TRBD1 as D (6 bases). Here the CDR3 DNA reads TGTGCCAGCAGCGCAAACACAGGGTATGCAAACTATGGCTACACCTTC. It yields the protein CASSANTGYANYGYTF.